Each of the 6 T cell receptor beta chains below was sequenced from the same sample in a study of blood T cell repertoires in COVID-19. Profiled with immunoSEQ multiplex PCR; TCRdb holds only in-frame clones, not every one. The data hold some 120,000 clones, with just over 90% observed a single time. The specimen was peripheral blood. Receptor source: a human donor with active COVID-19. The donor label of this sample is uncertain.

The chain carries TRBV11-2 and TRBJ2-7, with D possibly TRBD1 on 6 matching bases. V lost 6 bases to trimming and J lost 5 bases, with 20 bases between them. The CDR3 consists of 15 residues. Germline CDR1 reads SGHAT; CDR2 reads FQNNGV. The CDR3, as DNA: TGTGCCAGCAGATCTACAGGGTACCAAGTCCACGAGCAGTACTTC. Translation gives CASRSTGYQVHEQYF.

The chain couples TRBV4-1 to TRBJ2-7; 12 bases line up with TRBD2. V lost 3 bases, J lost 1 base, and 4 bases stayed unmatched. Germline-derived CDR1 and CDR2 are MGHRA and YSYEKL. The length of the CDR3 is 16 residues. CDR3 in DNA: TGCGCCAGCAGCCAGCAGGGACTAGCGGGTTCCTACGAGCAGTACTTC. The encoded protein is CASSQQGLAGSYEQYF.

V usage is TRBV2 and J usage is TRBJ2-1; D is possibly TRBD1 (5 bases). With 9 bases removed from V and 4 bases from J, the gap between germline ends came to 7 bases. The CDR3 length is 11 residues. CDR1 is SNHLY and CDR2 is FYNNEI in the germline V gene. The CDR3 region has the DNA TGTGCCAGTAGACAGTACAATGAGCAGTTCTTC. Translated, it gives CASRQYNEQFF.

The count of this clone is one. The chain is built from TRBV11-2 and TRBJ2-7; D is unresolved. V was clipped by 5 bases and J by 0 bases, with 8 bases between them. The CDR3 runs 13 residues. The germline V gene encodes CDR1 SGHAT and CDR2 FQNNGV. This CDR3 is CASSLGTSYEQYF. CDR3 in DNA: TGTGCCAGCAGCCTGGGCACCTCCTACGAGCAGTACTTC.

The V call is TRBV18, the J call TRBJ1-2, with 9 bases fitting TRBD1. The V segment lost 0 bases and the J segment 4 bases; nucleotides outside the gene matches: 3. Germline CDR1 reads KGHSH; CDR2 reads LQKENI. The CDR3 is 15 residues long. Here the CDR3 DNA reads TGTGCCAGCTCACCACCGGGACAGGGTGTCTATGGCTACACCTTC. Amino acid sequence: CASSPPGQGVYGYTF. The full variable domain, in which reference TRBV18 and TRBJ1-2 provide the parts outside the CDR3, is NAGVMQNPRHLVRRRGQEARLRCSPMKGHSHVYWYRQLPEEGLKFMVYLQKENIIDESGMPKERFSAEFPKEGPSILRIQQVVRGDSAAYFCASSPPGQGVYGYTFGSGTRLTVV.

The V gene is TRBV2, the J gene TRBJ1-5; D ambiguous. This CDR3 has 13 residues. Between the trimmed V and J ends, which lost 4 bases and 3 bases, there was a span of 7 bases. From germline, CDR1 is SNHLY and CDR2 FYNNEI. CDR3 bases: TGTGCCAGCAGTGCGCCCTACAATCAGCCCCAGCATTTT. Protein product: CASSAPYNQPQHF.